This TCR beta chain stems from a study of T cell responses to AZD1222 COVID-19 vaccine. Study outcomes and limitations: After the peak T cell response, and only then, were repertoires sampled. Seropositive at baseline were only 5 or 6 AZD1222 recipients.

The protocol was immunoSEQ multiplex PCR, while the TCRdb copy is restricted to in-frame clones and leaves out a portion. This table has about 180,000 clones, more than 75% appearing once. About this clone: Antigen specificity is unknown.

CDR1 and CDR2 (germline): SGHRS, YFSETQ. CDR3 length: 15 amino acids. The V gene lost 1 base and the J gene lost 8 bases, with 18 bases spanning the gap. This clonotype was obtained from an adult who received the AZD1222 COVID-19 vaccine. The chain couples TRBV5-1 to TRBJ1-2; unclear D gene. Sequencing used peripheral blood, obtained 28 days after the second AZD1222 dose. Here the CDR3 DNA reads TGCGCCAGCAGCTTGAACCCCCTGTTGACGAGAGGCTACACCTTC. Its protein is CASSLNPLLTRGYTF.